What follows are 23 T cell receptor beta chains derived from one specimen sequenced in a study of cytomegalovirus exposure and HLA in healthy donors. The repertoire was sequenced with immunoSEQ multiplex PCR; TCRdb's copy has only in-frame clones and lacks some. The data show about 150,000 clones, approximately 88% seen once. The sample comprised PBMCs. The receptors derive from a woman aged 18-30 years in good health and CMV-seropositive.

V usage is TRBV7-8 and J usage is TRBJ2-1, with 11 bases identical to TRBD2. This CDR3 contains 16 residues. V trimming: 5 bases; J trimming: 1 base; junction bases outside the gene matches: 4. The germline gives CDR1 SGHVS, CDR2 FQNEAQ. The CDR3 DNA reads as TGTGCCAGCAGCGCGAGACTAGCGGGATCCTACAATGAGCAGTTCTTC. Translated, it gives CASSARLAGSYNEQFF. The variable domain in full, with the rest retrieved from reference TRBV7-8 and TRBJ2-1, is GAGVSQSPRYKVAKRGQDVALRCDPISGHVSLFWYQQALGQGPEFLTYFQNEAQLDKSGLPSDRFFAERPEGSVSTLKIQRTQQEDSAVYLCASSARLAGSYNEQFFGPGTRLTVL.

This sequence joins TRBV5-1 and TRBJ2-2; 9 nucleotides align to TRBD1. The CDR3 extends over 16 amino acids. Trimming at V came to 0 bases and at J to 4 bases, leaving 4 bases not matched to a gene. Germline assignment: CDR1 SGHRS and CDR2 YFSETQ. CDR3 coding DNA: TGCGCCAGCAGCTTGGACGGGACAGGGCTCACCGGGGAGCTGTTTTTT. Its protein product is CASSLDGTGLTGELFF.

The chain recombines TRBV7-9 with TRBJ2-1, with D possibly TRBD1 on 6 matching bases. Germline V CDR1 and CDR2: SEHNR, FQNEAQ (reference sequence). The CDR3 loop spans 15 amino acids. Trimming left V 5 bases short and J 0 bases short, with 11 bases between. The CDR3 sequence is CASSPRGSSYNEQFF. The CDR3 DNA follows: TGTGCCAGCAGCCCTAGGGGGAGCTCCTACAATGAGCAGTTCTTC.

The count of this clone is one. The chain links TRBV19 to TRBJ1-5; the D is unclear. CDR3 length: 15 amino acids. Germline CDR1 and CDR2: LNHDA and SQIVND (reference sequence). Trimming pared 5 bases from V and 7 bases from J, leaving 18 bases between. The CDR3 loop reads CASSLQEAFYQPQHF. Written as DNA, the CDR3 is TGTGCCAGTAGTCTGCAGGAAGCATTCTACCAGCCCCAGCATTTT.

The chain links TRBV2 to TRBJ1-1, with 7 bases identical to TRBD1. Per the germline V gene, CDR1 is SNHLY and CDR2 is FYNNEI. Germline trimming cut 4 bases from V and 3 bases from J; bases unmatched to any gene: 2. The CDR3 consists of 13 residues. DNA of the CDR3: TGTGCCAGCAGTGTGCAGGGGGACACTGAAGCTTTCTTT. Amino acid sequence: CASSVQGDTEAFF.

This rearrangement joins TRBV6-5 to TRBJ2-2; D is possibly TRBD1 (6 bases). V lost 5 bases and J 4 bases, leaving 14 bases between the germline ends. Germline V gene data show CDR1 as MNHEY and CDR2 as SVGAGI. This CDR3 region has 15 residues. The CDR3 region is CASSPTGFFTGELFF. As DNA, the CDR3 is TGTGCCAGCAGTCCAACAGGGTTCTTCACCGGGGAGCTGTTTTTT.

The chain couples TRBV2 to TRBJ1-1; 10 positions match TRBD1. V shed 8 bases, J shed 6 bases, and the junction held 12 bases outside the gene matches. The CDR3 is made up of 15 amino acids. The V gene's germline CDR1 is SNHLY and CDR2 FYNNEI. The CDR3 coding sequence is TGTGCCAGCCGGGACAGGGGCAATGTAGGTGCTGAAGCTTTCTTT. Its translation: CASRDRGNVGAEAFF.

This clone has just a few counts. The rearrangement joins TRBV6-1 to TRBJ2-5; weak D call: TRBD2 (5 bases). CDR1 is MNHNS, CDR2 SASEGT, per germline. Between the trimmed V and J ends, which lost 8 bases and 2 bases, there was a span of 18 bases. This CDR3 region has 15 residues. The CDR3, as DNA: TGTGCCAGCGGATCACTAGTTCCCCGGCAAGAGACCCAGTACTTC. The encoded protein is CASGSLVPRQETQYF.

CDR3 DNA sequence: TGTGCCAGCAGCTTGCAACAGGGAGCTGAAAAACTGTTTTTT. It encodes CASSLQQGAEKLFF. The chain has TRBV5-6 and TRBJ1-4; TRBD1 is a possible D gene (6 bases). CDR1 SGHDT and CDR2 YYEEEE come from the germline V gene. V dropped 1 base and J dropped 7 bases, with 11 bases sitting between them. CDR3 length: 14 residues. The variable domain in full, completed from reference TRBV5-6 and TRBJ1-4, reads DAGVTQSPTHLIKTRGQQVTLRCSPKSGHDTVSWYQQALGQGPQFIFQYYEEEERQRGNFPDRFSGHQFPNYSSELNVNALLLGDSALYLCASSLQQGAEKLFFGSGTQLSVL.

This chain uses TRBV5-4 with TRBJ2-5; 10 nucleotides line up with TRBD1. The CDR3 is 14 residues long. Germline-derived CDR1 and CDR2 are SGHNT and YYREEE (reference sequence). The V segment lost 5 bases and the J segment 5 bases; nucleotides outside the gene matches: 6. In DNA, the CDR3 is TGTGCCAGCAGGAGGGACAGGGGAGAGGAGACCCAGTACTTC. Its translation: CASRRDRGEETQYF.

The genes are TRBV11-2 and TRBJ1-2; 9 bases align to TRBD1. The trim removed 8 bases at V and 4 bases at J, leaving 2 bases unmatched. The CDR3 runs 12 residues. The germline gives CDR1 SGHAT, CDR2 FQNNGV. The CDR3 protein is CASQQGAYGYTF. The CDR3 DNA reads as TGTGCCAGCCAACAGGGGGCCTATGGCTACACCTTC.

This clone was picked up a small number of times. The genes are TRBV7-8 and TRBJ1-2, with 8 nucleotides matching TRBD1. CDR1 and CDR2 from the germline V gene are SGHVS and FQNEAQ. Unmatched junction bases numbered 10, after V lost 4 bases and J lost 3 bases. The CDR3 runs to 16 residues. This chain's CDR3 is CASSSYRTGMDYGYTF. Here the CDR3 DNA reads TGTGCCAGCAGCTCCTACAGGACAGGGATGGACTATGGCTACACCTTC. The variable domain in full, with the rest retrieved from reference TRBV7-8 and TRBJ1-2, is GAGVSQSPRYKVAKRGQDVALRCDPISGHVSLFWYQQALGQGPEFLTYFQNEAQLDKSGLPSDRFFAERPEGSVSTLKIQRTQQEDSAVYLCASSSYRTGMDYGYTFGSGTRLTVV.

The gene calls are TRBV18 and TRBJ1-3; D is undetermined. Germline assignment: CDR1 KGHSH and CDR2 LQKENI. Trimming shortened V by 3 bases and J by 8 bases, and 14 bases separated the two germline ends. The CDR3 totals 14 residues. The CDR3 region is CASSPRSGPDTIYF. The CDR3 DNA follows: TGTGCCAGCTCACCCAGGAGCGGGCCTGACACCATATATTTT.

This sequence joins TRBV7-8 and TRBJ1-5; D uncertain. V lost 5 bases and J lost 9, with 17 bases in between. Germline V gene sequence: CDR1 SGHVS, CDR2 FQNEAQ. CDR3 length equals 14 residues. CDR3 sequence: CASSLYIGPLPQHF. CDR3 bases: TGTGCCAGCAGCCTCTACATTGGGCCCTTGCCCCAGCATTTT. Looking up the rest from reference TRBV7-8 and TRBJ1-5 gives the full variable domain: GAGVSQSPRYKVAKRGQDVALRCDPISGHVSLFWYQQALGQGPEFLTYFQNEAQLDKSGLPSDRFFAERPEGSVSTLKIQRTQQEDSAVYLCASSLYIGPLPQHFGDGTRLSIL.

The chain couples TRBV30 to TRBJ2-5, with 10 bases aligning to TRBD1. Unmatched junction bases numbered 12, after V lost 4 bases and J lost 4 bases. The germline CDR1 and CDR2 sequences are GTSNPN and SVGIG (reference sequence). The CDR3 is made up of 16 amino acids. The CDR3 nucleotides read TGTGCCTGGATGATTCCCGGGACAGGGGAGGGAGAGACCCAGTACTTC. This encodes CAWMIPGTGEGETQYF.

The J gene is TRBJ1-4, the V gene TRBV15; D possibly corresponds to TRBD1 (6 bases). Between the trimmed V and J ends, which lost 6 bases and 1 base, there was a span of 21 bases. This CDR3 has 18 amino acids. Germline lookup yields CDR1 LNHNV and CDR2 YYDKDF (reference sequence). CDR3 in DNA: TGTGCCACCAGTCGAAAGGGACAAAGGGTGGGAACTAATGAAAAACTGTTTTTT. This codes for CATSRKGQRVGTNEKLFF.

V and J are TRBV11-3 and TRBJ1-4; 11 bases fit TRBD1. The germline V gene encodes CDR1 SGHNT and CDR2 YENEEA. The ends lost 5 bases at V and 4 bases at J; junction bases unmatched: 3. The CDR3 runs to 15 residues. The chain's CDR3 is CASSPGQGVNEKLFF. DNA for the CDR3: TGTGCCAGCAGCCCGGGACAGGGGGTTAATGAAAAACTGTTTTTT.

The chain couples TRBV27 to TRBJ2-2, with unresolved D. V lost 1 base, J lost 2 bases, and 8 bases lay in between. Germline V gene data show CDR1 as MNHEY and CDR2 as SMNVEV (reference sequence). This CDR3 has 15 amino acids. CDR3 sequence reads: CASSLFQKNTGELFF. CDR3 coding DNA: TGTGCCAGCAGTTTATTTCAGAAAAACACCGGGGAGCTGTTTTTT.

The chain joins TRBV4-3 to TRBJ1-3, with D possibly matching TRBD1 (5 bases). This CDR3 has 14 residues. Trimming shortened V by 4 bases and J by 4 bases, and 11 bases separated the two germline ends. Germline values: CDR1 LGHNA, CDR2 YSLEER. CDR3: CASSPWGDGNTIYF. CDR3 bases: TGCGCCAGCAGCCCCTGGGGGGACGGAAACACCATATATTTT.

The V gene is TRBV5-1, the J gene TRBJ2-5; TRBD1 might be the D (6 bases). Germline CDR1 and CDR2: SGHRS and YFSETQ. The CDR3 sequence is 14 residues long. Trimming removed 4 bases at V and 0 bases at J, with 10 bases between. The CDR3 loop reads CASSPRTDQETQYF. The CDR3 region has the DNA TGCGCCAGCAGCCCAAGGACAGACCAAGAGACCCAGTACTTC.

The chain combines TRBV10-1 with TRBJ2-3, with a tentative D call TRBD1 (6 bases). The V gene lost 6 bases and the J gene lost 1 base, with 20 bases spanning the gap. Germline CDR1 and CDR2: WNHNN and SYGVQD (reference sequence). The CDR3 has 17 residues. CDR3 nucleotide sequence: TGCGCCAGCAGGGAATCTAGCCTAAAGGGGGGCACAGATACGCAGTATTTT. This translates into CASRESSLKGGTDTQYF.

The chain employs TRBV27 and TRBJ2-3, with D possibly matching TRBD2 (6 bases). Between the trimmed V and J ends, which lost 6 bases and 0 bases, there was a span of 16 bases. The CDR3 runs to 16 residues. Germline CDR1 reads MNHEY; CDR2 reads SMNVEV (reference sequence). CDR3 coding DNA: TGTGCCAGCAGCCGATATAGCGGATCTAGCACAGATACGCAGTATTTT. This codes for CASSRYSGSSTDTQYF.

The gene calls are TRBV11-3 and TRBJ2-2; 8 nucleotides match TRBD1. Per the germline V gene, CDR1 is SGHNT and CDR2 is YENEEA. There are 17 residues in the CDR3. V shed 0 bases, J shed 7 bases, and the junction held 10 bases outside the gene matches. The CDR3 DNA reads as TGTGCCAGCAGCTTAGACTTCACAGGGGGTGGGAACGGGGAGCTGTTTTTT. Translation gives CASSLDFTGGGNGELFF. The complete variable domain, with remaining parts taken from reference TRBV11-3 and TRBJ2-2, reads EAGVVQSPRYKIIEKKQPVAFWCNPISGHNTLYWYLQNLGQGPELLIRYENEEAVDDSQLPKDRFSAERLKGVDSTLKIQPAELGDSAVYLCASSLDFTGGGNGELFFGEGSRLTVL.